This T cell receptor (beta chain) was identified in a study of T-cell memory formation after mild COVID-19. Study-wide results and limits: Second-wave clones that peaked on day 37 lacked confirmed SARS-CoV-2 specificity.

Comments on this clonotype: Its antigen remains unknown.

The CDR3 totals 14 residues. Looked up from germline, CDR1 is LGHDT and CDR2 is YNNKEL (reference sequence). The V segment lost 6 bases and the J segment 4 bases; nucleotides outside the gene matches: 4. TCRdb reprocessed the 5' RACE reads with MiXCR, giving one entry per CDR3 protein. The sample lists 60,000 to 65,000 distinct CDR3 sequences, about a tenth occurring once. The TCR sequence derives from a man between 18 and 35 years old who had mild COVID-19 (a few samples of this study predate the infection). Cell type and time point are not known. Material: PBMCs or a T cell subset sorted from them (not recorded which). V gene TRBV3-1 combines with J gene TRBJ2-1; 9 bases match TRBD2. The CDR3 loop reads CASSPSGVYNEQFF. CDR3 DNA sequence: TGTGCCAGCAGTCCTAGCGGGGTTTACAATGAGCAGTTCTTC.